The 10 T cell receptor beta chains below all came from one sample that was sequenced in a study of neurological immune-mediated disorders. Time point here: longitudinal time-point 3. One entry per CDR3 protein results from TCRdb running MiXCR on the 5' RACE reads. The sample holds about 53,000 distinct CDR3 sequences; roughly 7.7% are singletons and the top ten take over 1.5%. The sequencing sample was made of PBMCs. These receptors all stem from a woman in her forties in good health.

The table lists this clonotype with many counts. The chain uses TRBV3-1 and TRBJ2-1, with TRBD2 matching over 8 bases. Germline-derived CDR1 and CDR2 are LGHDT and YNNKEL (reference sequence). This CDR3 spans 15 amino acids. V gave up 0 bases and J gave up 3 bases; unmatched junction bases: 1. CDR3 DNA sequence: TGTGCCAGCAGCCAAGATACTAGCGGCTACAATGAGCAGTTCTTC. This sequence encodes CASSQDTSGYNEQFF.

At least ten counts were recorded for this clonotype. The chain carries TRBV27 and TRBJ1-6; 10 nucleotides align to TRBD1. V lost 3 bases to trimming and J lost 10 bases; unmatched junction nucleotides: 3. Germline V CDR1 and CDR2: MNHEY, SMNVEV (reference sequence). The CDR3 consists of 14 residues. As DNA, the CDR3 is TGTGCCAGCAGTTTTGACAGGGGGCGATCACCCCTCCACTTT. Translating gives CASSFDRGRSPLHF.

This clonotype was seen repeatedly, ten times or more. As DNA, the CDR3 is TGTGCCAGCAGCTTGGCCACCTACCTTTCGCCCCAGCATTTT. Translation: CASSLATYLSPQHF. This rearrangement joins TRBV5-5 to TRBJ1-5; no clear D gene. The V gene lost 0 bases and the J gene lost 9 bases, with 13 bases spanning the gap. Germline V gene lookup returns CDR1 SGHKS and CDR2 YYEKEE (reference sequence). The CDR3 is 14 residues long.

This clonotype was counted at least ten times. The chain is built from TRBV25-1 and TRBJ2-4, with TRBD2 as a possible D gene (6 bases). This CDR3 is 15 amino acids long. Germline V gene lookup returns CDR1 MGHDK and CDR2 SYGVNS. Trimming took 2 bases from V and 0 from J, leaving 8 bases between them. The CDR3 loop is CASSEGGLAKNIQYF. DNA of the CDR3: TGTGCCAGCAGTGAAGGAGGGCTAGCCAAAAACATTCAGTACTTC.

The sample holds many counts of this clonotype. The genes are TRBV6-5 and TRBJ1-5; possibly TRBD1 for D (5 bases). Germline CDR1 and CDR2: MNHEY and SVGAGI. The CDR3 is 15 amino acids. The ends were cut back, 0 bases at V and 6 bases at J, with 12 bases in the middle. CDR3 sequence reads: CASSYSITGGQPQHF. Here the CDR3 DNA reads TGTGCCAGCAGTTACTCTATAACAGGCGGTCAGCCCCAGCATTTT.

In this sample, this clonotype turned up a few times. This may come from a read error, since a much larger clone is one base off. The chain recombines TRBV7-2 with TRBJ2-7, with TRBD1 matching over 9 bases. CDR3 length: 14 amino acids. Germline lookup yields CDR1 SGHTA and CDR2 FQGNSA. The CDR3 reads CVSSPDRGSYEQYF. In DNA form, the CDR3 reads TGTGTCAGCAGCCCAGACAGGGGGAGCTACGAGCAGTACTTC.

This clonotype came up many times. The rearrangement links TRBV21-1 to TRBJ2-7; the table assigns TRBD1, which was not confirmed against the DNA. TRBV21-1 is deemed a pseudogene. The CDR3 totals 17 residues. The CDR3 protein is CASSKNSTGTLHGEQYF. For the CDR3, the DNA is TGTGCCAGCAGCAAAAATTCGACCGGGACCCTTCATGGCGAGCAGTACTTC.

This clonotype was seen many times. The chain recombines TRBV5-6 with TRBJ1-5, with 8 bases matching TRBD1. After removal of 0 bases from V and 3 bases from J, the junction contained 2 bases not matched to a gene. The CDR3 sequence is 15 residues long. Germline V lookup: CDR1 SGHDT, CDR2 YYEEEE. CDR3 bases: TGTGCCAGCAGCTTGGGGACAGGGACCAATCAGCCCCAGCATTTT. Its protein is CASSLGTGTNQPQHF.

This clonotype was counted many times. This sequence joins TRBV7-8 and TRBJ1-5; a weak D match, TRBD1 (6 bases). CDR1 SGHVS and CDR2 FQNEAQ come from the germline V gene. V lost 1 base and J lost 2, with 6 bases in between. The CDR3 runs 14 residues. The CDR3 coding sequence is TGTGCCAGCAGCTTAGAGGGGGGCAATCAGCCCCAGCATTTT. Translating it yields CASSLEGGNQPQHF.

The sample holds many counts of this clonotype. This sequence joins TRBV9 and TRBJ2-5; D call uncertain. CDR3 size: 18 residues. Trimming removed 4 bases from V and 0 bases from J, with 22 bases in between. Germline V lookup: CDR1 SGDLS, CDR2 YYNGEE. CDR3: CASSPGSDQLRHQETQYF. Written as DNA, the CDR3 is TGTGCCAGCAGCCCAGGATCGGACCAGCTCAGGCACCAAGAGACCCAGTACTTC.